A single sample is the source of the 8 T cell receptor beta chains below, sequenced in a study of CD8 T cells in ankylosing spondylitis. TCRdb redid the calling of the 5' RACE reads with MiXCR, one entry per CDR3 protein. The data hold around 300,000 distinct CDR3 sequences, with around 10% observed a single time. Material: blood, either unsorted or a sorted T cell fraction (not recorded which). Receptors originate from a female donor with ankylosing spondylitis or in good health (not recorded which).

This clonotype was found many times. The V call is TRBV20-1, the J call TRBJ2-1, with 9 bases matching TRBD2. The CDR3 length is 15 residues. V lost 3 bases and J lost 7; bases outside the gene matches: 10. CDR1 is DFQATT, CDR2 SNEGSKA, per germline (reference sequence). The CDR3 here is CSASPSAGGVNEQFF. In nucleotides, the CDR3 is TGCAGTGCTAGTCCTTCAGCGGGAGGAGTAAATGAGCAGTTCTTC.

The chain recombines TRBV29-1 with TRBJ1-2; 7 bases are a match to TRBD1. Germline V CDR1 and CDR2: SQVTM, ANQGSEA. The CDR3 is 13 residues long. With V trimmed by 4 bases and J by 8 bases, 10 bases remained unmatched. The CDR3 region is CSVVAGTGVGYTF. The CDR3 bases are TGCAGCGTTGTGGCCGGTACAGGGGTGGGCTACACCTTC.

In this sample, this clonotype turned up many times. The V and J genes are TRBV10-1 and TRBJ2-1; D not resolved. Looked up from germline, CDR1 is WNHNN and CDR2 is SYGVQD (reference sequence). This CDR3 has 15 residues. Trimming shortened V by 0 bases and J by 8 bases, and 14 bases separated the two germline ends. CDR3 sequence reads: CASSESTSDWDEQFF. For the CDR3, the DNA is TGCGCCAGCAGTGAGTCGACGTCTGATTGGGATGAGCAGTTCTTC.

This clonotype was counted ten times or more. V and J are TRBV20-1 and TRBJ2-5; 9 positions match TRBD2. The germline V gene has CDR1 DFQATT and CDR2 SNEGSKA (reference sequence). The CDR3 is 16 residues long. V lost 5 bases and J lost 0; bases outside the gene matches: 10. The chain's CDR3 is CSADLRLAEHQETQYF. DNA of the CDR3: TGCAGTGCTGACCTGAGACTAGCGGAGCACCAAGAGACCCAGTACTTC.

This clonotype was counted at least ten times. The chain carries TRBV7-8 and TRBJ2-7; 7 positions match TRBD2. The germline V gene has CDR1 SGHVS and CDR2 FQNEAQ. This CDR3 has 15 residues. The ends lost 2 bases at V and 0 bases at J; junction bases unmatched: 4. The CDR3: CASSLYGRSSYEQYF. The DNA of the CDR3 is TGTGCCAGCAGCTTATACGGGAGGAGCTCCTACGAGCAGTACTTC. The full variable domain, rest sourced from reference TRBV7-8 and TRBJ2-7, is GAGVSQSPRYKVAKRGQDVALRCDPISGHVSLFWYQQALGQGPEFLTYFQNEAQLDKSGLPSDRFFAERPEGSVSTLKIQRTQQEDSAVYLCASSLYGRSSYEQYFGPGTRLTVT.

In its sample, this clonotype was seen many times. The DNA of the CDR3 is TGTGCCAGCAGCTCCATTGCGGGGGGGGTCACTGAAGCTTTCTTT. It translates to CASSSIAGGVTEAFF. The chain couples TRBV5-5 to TRBJ1-1, with TRBD1 as a possible D gene (5 bases). CDR1 and CDR2 from the germline V gene are SGHKS and YYEKEE (reference sequence). The CDR3 runs 15 residues. The germline V and J ends were trimmed by 3 bases and 4 bases, with 16 bases remaining between them.

Note on this clonotype: With a much larger clone just one base away, this may be a read error. The J gene is TRBJ1-2, the V gene TRBV7-8; possibly TRBD1 for D (6 bases). This CDR3 has 12 residues. Germline lookup yields CDR1 SGHVS and CDR2 FQNEAQ. CDR3 sequence: CASSARGYGYPF. In DNA form, the CDR3 reads TGTGCCAGCAGCGCCAGGGGTTATGGCTACCCCTTC.

The V and J genes are TRBV10-3 and TRBJ2-3; 7 bases map to TRBD1. V was pared by 6 bases and J by 1 base, with 7 bases of the junction left unmatched. Germline V gene data show CDR1 as ENHRY and CDR2 as SYGVKD. The CDR3 sequence is 15 residues long. The CDR3: CAIRIGTDGTDTQYF. CDR3 DNA: TGTGCCATCAGAATTGGGACAGATGGCACAGATACGCAGTATTTT.